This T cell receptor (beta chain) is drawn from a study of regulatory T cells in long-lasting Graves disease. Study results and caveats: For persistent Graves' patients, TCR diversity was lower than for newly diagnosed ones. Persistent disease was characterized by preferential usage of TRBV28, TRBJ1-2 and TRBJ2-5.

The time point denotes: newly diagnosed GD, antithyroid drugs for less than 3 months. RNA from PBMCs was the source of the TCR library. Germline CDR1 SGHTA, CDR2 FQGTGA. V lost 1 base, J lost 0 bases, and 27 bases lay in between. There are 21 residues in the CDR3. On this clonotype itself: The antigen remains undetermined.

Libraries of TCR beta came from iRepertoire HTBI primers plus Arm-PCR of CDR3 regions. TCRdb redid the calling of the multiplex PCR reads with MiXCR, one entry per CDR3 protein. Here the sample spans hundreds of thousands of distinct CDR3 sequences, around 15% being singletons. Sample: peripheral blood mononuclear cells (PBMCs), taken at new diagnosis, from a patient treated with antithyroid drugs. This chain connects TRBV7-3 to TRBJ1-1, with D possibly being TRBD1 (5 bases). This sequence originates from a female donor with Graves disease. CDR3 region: CASSLKKLRQGPPYLNTEAFF. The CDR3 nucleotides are TGTGCCAGCAGCTTAAAAAAGCTAAGGCAGGGCCCCCCTTACCTGAACACTGAAGCTTTCTTT.